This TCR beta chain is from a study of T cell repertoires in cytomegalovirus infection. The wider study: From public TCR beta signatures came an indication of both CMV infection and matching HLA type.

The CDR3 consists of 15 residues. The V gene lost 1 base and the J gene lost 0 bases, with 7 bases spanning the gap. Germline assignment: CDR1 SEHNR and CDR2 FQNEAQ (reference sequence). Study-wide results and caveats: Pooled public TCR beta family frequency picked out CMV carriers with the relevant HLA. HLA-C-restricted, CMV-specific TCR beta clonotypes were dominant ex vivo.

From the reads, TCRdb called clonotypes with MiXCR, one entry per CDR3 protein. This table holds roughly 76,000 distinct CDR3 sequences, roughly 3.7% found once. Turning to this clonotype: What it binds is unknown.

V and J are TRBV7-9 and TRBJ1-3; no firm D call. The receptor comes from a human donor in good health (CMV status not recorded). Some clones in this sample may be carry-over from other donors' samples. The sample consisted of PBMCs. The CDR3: CASSLGTYSGNTIYF. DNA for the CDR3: TGTGCCAGCAGCTTAGGGACTTACTCTGGAAACACCATATATTTT.